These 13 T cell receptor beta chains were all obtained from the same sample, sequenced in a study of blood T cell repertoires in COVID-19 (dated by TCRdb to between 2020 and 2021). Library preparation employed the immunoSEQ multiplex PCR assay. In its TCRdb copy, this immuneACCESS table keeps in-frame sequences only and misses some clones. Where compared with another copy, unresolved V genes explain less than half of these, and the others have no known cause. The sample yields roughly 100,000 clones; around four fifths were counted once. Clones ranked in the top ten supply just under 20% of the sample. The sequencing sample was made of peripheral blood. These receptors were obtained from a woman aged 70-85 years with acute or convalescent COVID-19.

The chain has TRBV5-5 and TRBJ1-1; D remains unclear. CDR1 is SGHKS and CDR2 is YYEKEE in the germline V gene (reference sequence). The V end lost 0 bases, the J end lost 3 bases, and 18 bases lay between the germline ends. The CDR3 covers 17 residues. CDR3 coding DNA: TGTGCCAGCAGCTTGGTTCGCGCAGGAGGTTTGGACACTGAAGCTTTCTTT. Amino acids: CASSLVRAGGLDTEAFF.

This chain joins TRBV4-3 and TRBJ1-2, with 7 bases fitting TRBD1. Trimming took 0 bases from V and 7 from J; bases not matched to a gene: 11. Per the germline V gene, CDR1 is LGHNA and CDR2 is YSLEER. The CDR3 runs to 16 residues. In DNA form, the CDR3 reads TGCGCCAGCAGCCAAGATTTTCAGGGGGTTTATGGTGGCTACACCTTC. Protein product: CASSQDFQGVYGGYTF.

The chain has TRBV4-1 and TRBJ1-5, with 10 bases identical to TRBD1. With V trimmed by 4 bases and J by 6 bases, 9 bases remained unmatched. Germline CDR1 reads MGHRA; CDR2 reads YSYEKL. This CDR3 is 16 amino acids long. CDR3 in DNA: TGCGCCAGCAGCCGCTACGTGACAGGGGGCCTTCAGCCCCAGCATTTT. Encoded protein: CASSRYVTGGLQPQHF.

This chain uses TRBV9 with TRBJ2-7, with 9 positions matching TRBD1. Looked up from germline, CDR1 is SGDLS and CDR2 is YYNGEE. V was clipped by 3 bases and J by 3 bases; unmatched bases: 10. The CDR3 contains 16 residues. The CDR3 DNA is TGTGCCAGCAGCGCCGGACAGGGGACAAAGGGCTACGAGCAGTACTTC. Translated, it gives CASSAGQGTKGYEQYF.

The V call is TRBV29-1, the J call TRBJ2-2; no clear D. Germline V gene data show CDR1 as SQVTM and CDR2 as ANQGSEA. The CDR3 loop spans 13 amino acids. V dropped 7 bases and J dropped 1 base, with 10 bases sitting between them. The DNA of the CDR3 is TGCAGCGCCGACAATCAGAACACCGGGGAGCTGTTTTTT. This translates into CSADNQNTGELFF.

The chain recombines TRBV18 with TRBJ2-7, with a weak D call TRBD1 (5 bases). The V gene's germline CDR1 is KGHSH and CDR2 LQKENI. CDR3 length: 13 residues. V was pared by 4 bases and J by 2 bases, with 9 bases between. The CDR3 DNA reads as TGTGCCAGCTCACGTACAGGAACCTACGAGCAGTACTTC. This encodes CASSRTGTYEQYF.

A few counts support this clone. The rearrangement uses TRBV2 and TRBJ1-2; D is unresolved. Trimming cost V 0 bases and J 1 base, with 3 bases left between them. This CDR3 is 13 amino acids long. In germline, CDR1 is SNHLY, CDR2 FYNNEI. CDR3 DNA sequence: TGTGCCAGCAGTGAAGCCCTTAACTATGGCTACACCTTC. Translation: CASSEALNYGYTF.

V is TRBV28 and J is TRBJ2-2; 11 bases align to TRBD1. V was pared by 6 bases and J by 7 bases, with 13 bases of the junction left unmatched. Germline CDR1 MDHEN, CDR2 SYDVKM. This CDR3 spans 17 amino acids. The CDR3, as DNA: TGTGCCAGCAGCCTTAGGGGGACAGGGGGTCGAGTCGGGGAGCTGTTTTTT. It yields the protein CASSLRGTGGRVGELFF.

In DNA form, the CDR3 reads TGCAGTGCTAGTCACGGGACAGCTGATAATTCACCCCTCCACTTT. It encodes CSASHGTADNSPLHF. V gene TRBV20-1 combines with J gene TRBJ1-6, with 7 positions matching TRBD1. The J segment lost 5 bases and the V segment lost 3 bases, leaving 7 bases of the junction unmatched. This CDR3 has 15 residues. CDR1 and CDR2 (germline): DFQATT, SNEGSKA (reference sequence).

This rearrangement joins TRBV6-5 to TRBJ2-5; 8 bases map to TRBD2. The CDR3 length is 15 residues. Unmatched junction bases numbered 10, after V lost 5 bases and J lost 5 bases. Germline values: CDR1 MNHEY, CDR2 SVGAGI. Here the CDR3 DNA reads TGTGCCAGCAGTAGAGACGGGGGGGCGAGGGAGACCCAGTACTTC. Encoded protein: CASSRDGGARETQYF.

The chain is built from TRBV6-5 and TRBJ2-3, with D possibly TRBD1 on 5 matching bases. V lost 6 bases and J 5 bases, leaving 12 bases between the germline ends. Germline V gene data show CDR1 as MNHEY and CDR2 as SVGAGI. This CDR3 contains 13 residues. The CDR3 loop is CASRGAQVDTQYF. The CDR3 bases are TGTGCCAGCAGAGGGGCCCAGGTAGATACGCAGTATTTT.

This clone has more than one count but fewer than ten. The CDR3 loop is CASSLRQGARNGGYTF. CDR3 nucleotide sequence: TGTGCCAGCAGTCTCCGACAGGGGGCGCGAAACGGTGGCTACACCTTC. The rearrangement links TRBV27 to TRBJ1-2, with 10 bases fitting TRBD1. Trimming cost V 5 bases and J 7 bases; bases outside gene matches: 13. Germline CDR1 is MNHEY and CDR2 is SMNVEV (reference sequence). This CDR3 region has 16 residues.

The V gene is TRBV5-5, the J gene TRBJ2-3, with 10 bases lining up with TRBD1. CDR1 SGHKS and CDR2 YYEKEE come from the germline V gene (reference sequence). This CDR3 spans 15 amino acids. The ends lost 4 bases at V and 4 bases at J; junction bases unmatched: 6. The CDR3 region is CASSPTGGGADTQYF. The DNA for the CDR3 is TGTGCCAGCAGCCCGACAGGGGGCGGCGCAGATACGCAGTATTTT.